The present T cell receptor beta chain was sequenced within a study of technical replicates of blood from a few donors. Germline V gives CDR1 SGHDN, CDR2 FVKESK. CDR3 length equals 13 residues. V gave up 4 bases and J gave up 4 bases; unmatched junction bases: 3. Data came from immunoSEQ multiplex PCR; TCRdb stores just in-frame clones and leaves some out. This sample carries 30,000 to 40,000 clones, approximately 92% of them seen once, and the ten largest clones take roughly 4%. The sample taken for sequencing was PBMCs. The sequence was collected from a human donor in good health. Some clones in this sample may be carry-over from other donors' samples. V gene TRBV14 combines with J gene TRBJ2-7; 8 positions agree with TRBD2. CDR3 sequence: CASSRGGRYEQYF. As DNA, the CDR3 is TGTGCCAGCAGCCGCGGGGGGCGTTACGAGCAGTACTTC.